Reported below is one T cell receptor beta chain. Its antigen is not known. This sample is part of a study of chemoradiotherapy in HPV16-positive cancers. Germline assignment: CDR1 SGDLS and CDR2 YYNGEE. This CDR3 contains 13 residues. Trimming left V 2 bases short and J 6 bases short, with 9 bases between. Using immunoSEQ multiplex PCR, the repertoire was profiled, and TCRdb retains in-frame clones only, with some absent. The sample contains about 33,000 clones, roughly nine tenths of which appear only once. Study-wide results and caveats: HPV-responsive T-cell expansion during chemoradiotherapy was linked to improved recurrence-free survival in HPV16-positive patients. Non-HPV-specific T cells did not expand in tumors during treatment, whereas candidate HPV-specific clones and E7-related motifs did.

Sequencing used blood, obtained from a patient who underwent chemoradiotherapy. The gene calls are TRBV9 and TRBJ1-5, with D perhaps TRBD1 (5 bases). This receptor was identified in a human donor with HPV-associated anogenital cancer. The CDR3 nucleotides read TGTGCCAGCAGCGTGGGGGACGCTCAGCCCCAGCATTTT. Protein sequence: CASSVGDAQPQHF. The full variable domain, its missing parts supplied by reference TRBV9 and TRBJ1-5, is DSGVTQTPKHLITATGQRVTLRCSPRSGDLSVYWYQQSLDQGLQFLIQYYNGEERAKGNILERFSAQQFPDLHSELNLSSLELGDSALYFCASSVGDAQPQHFGDGTRLSIL.